This T cell receptor (beta chain) was sequenced for a study of blood T cell repertoires in COVID-19. For the study at large: T cells, B-cell-depleted T cells, or PBMCs provided the cDNA or gDNA that served as material.

This table comes from immunoSEQ multiplex PCR, and its TCRdb copy is limited to in-frame clones, with some not included. The sample lists a few hundred thousand clones, approximately 88% seen once, with 0.7% in the top ten. The ends were cut back, 0 bases at V and 14 bases at J, with 11 bases in the middle. Germline CDR1 is MDHEN and CDR2 is SYDVKM. The CDR3 is 13 amino acids. The J gene is TRBJ1-6, the V gene TRBV28, with D unclear. This clonotype was sampled from a human donor in a cohort sampled during active COVID-19. Sequencing used peripheral blood. CDR3 sequence: CASSLWEWRALHF. The CDR3 coding sequence is TGTGCCAGCAGTTTATGGGAGTGGAGGGCCCTCCACTTT.